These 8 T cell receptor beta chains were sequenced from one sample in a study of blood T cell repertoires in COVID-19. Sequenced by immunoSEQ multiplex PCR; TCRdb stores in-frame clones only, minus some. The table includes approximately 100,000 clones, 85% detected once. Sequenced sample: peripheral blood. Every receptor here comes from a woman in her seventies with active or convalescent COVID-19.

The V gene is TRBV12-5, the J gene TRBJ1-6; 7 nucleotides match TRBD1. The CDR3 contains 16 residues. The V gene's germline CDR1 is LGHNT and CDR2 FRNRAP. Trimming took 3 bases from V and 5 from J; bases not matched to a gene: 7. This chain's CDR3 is CASGLSSGTDNSPLHF. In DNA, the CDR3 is TGTGCTAGTGGTTTAAGTTCCGGGACAGATAATTCACCCCTCCACTTT.

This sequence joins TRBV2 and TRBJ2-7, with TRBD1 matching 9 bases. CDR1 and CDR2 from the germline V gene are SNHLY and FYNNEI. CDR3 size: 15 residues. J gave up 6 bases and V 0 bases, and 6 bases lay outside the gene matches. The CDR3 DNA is TGTGCCAGCAGTGAAGCTCCGACAGGGGGGGTCGAGCAGTACTTC. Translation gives CASSEAPTGGVEQYF.

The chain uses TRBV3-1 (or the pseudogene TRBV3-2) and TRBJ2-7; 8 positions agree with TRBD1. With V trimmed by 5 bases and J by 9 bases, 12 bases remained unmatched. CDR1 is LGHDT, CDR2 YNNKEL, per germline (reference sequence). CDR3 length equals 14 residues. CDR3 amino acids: CASSVRTGPHVQYF. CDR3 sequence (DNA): TGTGCCAGCAGCGTCCGGACAGGGCCGCACGTGCAGTACTTC.

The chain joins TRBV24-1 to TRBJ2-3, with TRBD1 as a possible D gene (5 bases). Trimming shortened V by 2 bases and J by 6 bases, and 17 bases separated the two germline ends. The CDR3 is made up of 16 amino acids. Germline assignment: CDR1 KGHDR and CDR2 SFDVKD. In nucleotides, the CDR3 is TGTGCCACCAGTGATTCCCCCCCCGCAGGGCGGGATACGCAGTATTTT. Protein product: CATSDSPPAGRDTQYF.

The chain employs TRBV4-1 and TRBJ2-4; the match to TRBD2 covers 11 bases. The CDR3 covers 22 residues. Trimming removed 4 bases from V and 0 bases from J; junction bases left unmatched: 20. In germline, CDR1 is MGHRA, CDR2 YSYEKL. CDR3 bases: TGCGCCAGCAGCCTCGCGCCGGGGCTAGCGGGGGGTTCAGACATAGCCAAAAACATTCAGTACTTC. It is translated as CASSLAPGLAGGSDIAKNIQYF.

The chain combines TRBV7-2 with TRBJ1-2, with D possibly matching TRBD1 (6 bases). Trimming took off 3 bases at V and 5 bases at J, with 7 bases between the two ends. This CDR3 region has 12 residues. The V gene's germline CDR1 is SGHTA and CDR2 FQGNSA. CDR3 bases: TGTGCCAGCAGCTTGGACAGATATGGCTACACCTTC. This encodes CASSLDRYGYTF. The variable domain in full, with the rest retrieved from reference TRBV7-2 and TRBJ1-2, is GAGVSQSPSNKVTEKGKDVELRCDPISGHTALYWYRQSLGQGLEFLIYFQGNSAPDKSGLPSDRFSAERTGGSVSTLTIQRTQQEDSAVYLCASSLDRYGYTFGSGTRLTVV.

The CDR3 sequence: CASSVTSGGFRETQYF. In DNA, the CDR3 is TGTGCCAGCAGCGTCACTAGCGGGGGGTTCCGGGAGACCCAGTACTTC. V is TRBV9 and J is TRBJ2-5; TRBD2 matches at 12 bases. Germline lookup yields CDR1 SGDLS and CDR2 YYNGEE. The CDR3 is made up of 16 amino acids. V lost 2 bases to trimming and J lost 5 bases; unmatched junction nucleotides: 7.

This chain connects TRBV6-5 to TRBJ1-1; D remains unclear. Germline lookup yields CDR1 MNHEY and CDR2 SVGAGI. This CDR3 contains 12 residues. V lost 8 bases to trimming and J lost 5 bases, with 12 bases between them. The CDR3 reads CASSLRWTEAFF. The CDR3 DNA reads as TGTGCCAGCTCCCTCCGGTGGACTGAAGCTTTCTTT.